This TCR beta chain came from a study of shared clonotypes between healthy human individuals. Each cell subset's genomic DNA was divided evenly among several immunoSEQ plates. Assay used: immunoSEQ multiplex PCR; TCRdb lists only in-frame clones, some missing. Here the sample spans about 2.1 million clones, 85% to 95% being singletons. This clone was picked up one time. CDR1 and CDR2 (germline): SGHAT, FQNNGV. The V and J ends lost 2 bases and 6 bases respectively, with 8 bases between them. There are 13 residues in the CDR3. The naive CD8 subset, CD45RO-negative cells positively selected for CCR7, excluded terminally differentiated effector memory CD45RA+ cells.

The receptor was derived from a man between 18 and 29 years old in good health. Some clones in this sample may be carry-over from other donors' samples. Sequenced sample: naive CD8+ T cells from PBMCs. The chain has TRBV11-2 and TRBJ2-1; D is possibly TRBD2 (5 bases). The CDR3 here is CASSLLEGNEQFF. The CDR3 DNA sequence: TGTGCCAGCAGCTTACTAGAGGGCAATGAGCAGTTCTTC.